This T cell receptor (beta chain) was documented in a study of T-cell memory formation after mild COVID-19. The study, taken as a whole, reports: Clones contracting day 15 to 85 were balanced CD4/CD8; later expanders leaned CD4+.

The authors produced TCR alpha and TCR beta cDNA libraries with sample barcodes and UMIs by 5'RACE using constant-segment primers. One entry per CDR3 protein, called by TCRdb with MiXCR from the 5' RACE reads. The repertoire holds nearly 350,000 distinct CDR3 sequences, with 10% to 15% as singletons. This CDR3 is built from 16 residues. In germline, CDR1 is ENHRY, CDR2 SYGVKD. The J segment lost 0 bases and the V segment lost 5 bases, leaving 6 bases of the junction unmatched. This clonotype has just a few counts. The antigen remains unidentified. The receptor comes from a young man who had mild COVID-19 (a few samples of this study predate the infection). Cell type and time point are not known. Sequencing was carried out using PBMCs or a T cell subset sorted from them (not recorded which). The rearrangement joins TRBV10-3 to TRBJ1-5; TRBD1 agrees at 8 bases. The CDR3 is CAISRQGPNSNQPQHF. CDR3 nucleotide sequence: TGTGCCATCAGTAGACAGGGGCCGAATAGCAATCAGCCCCAGCATTTT.